The next 29 T cell receptor beta chains were all read from a single sample in a study of OX40 agonist ivuxolimab in advanced cancers. TCRdb keeps only in-frame clones here, not all; method: immunoSEQ multiplex PCR. The sample records about 77,000 clones, around 90% being singletons. The sequencing here drew on CD4+ or CD8+ T cells sorted from blood, taken in a trial of the OX40 agonist ivuxolimab. These receptors were collected from an adult with an advanced solid tumor such as melanoma, head and neck, liver or kidney cancer.

This clone was observed once. The J gene is TRBJ1-2, the V gene TRBV6-6; TRBD1 matches at 9 bases. With V trimmed by 5 bases and J by 4 bases, 5 bases remained unmatched. CDR1 and CDR2 (germline): MNHNY, SVGAGI (reference sequence). The CDR3 is 14 residues long. Here the CDR3 reads CASSNRGRSYGYTF. The CDR3, as DNA: TGTGCCAGCAGTAACAGGGGGCGCAGCTATGGCTACACCTTC.

This chain links TRBV29-1 with TRBJ2-1, with D uncertain. The CDR3 spans 12 residues. The germline CDR1 and CDR2 sequences are SQVTM and ANQGSEA. V was cut by 4 bases and J by 8 bases, with 12 bases left in between. The CDR3 protein is CSVVPPGDEQFF. CDR3 nucleotides: TGCAGCGTTGTCCCCCCCGGAGATGAGCAGTTCTTC.

The chain combines TRBV15 with TRBJ2-1; D not certain. Germline CDR1 reads LNHNV; CDR2 reads YYDKDF (reference sequence). This CDR3 has 13 amino acids. V was trimmed by 0 bases and J by 12 bases, leaving 12 bases between them. CDR3 sequence (DNA): TGTGCCACCAGCAGAGATTATGTCACCGGGCAGTTCTTC. This codes for CATSRDYVTGQFF.

The rearrangement joins TRBV7-2 to TRBJ2-2; D unresolved. The germline V and J ends were trimmed by 1 base and 3 bases, with 9 bases remaining between them. Germline CDR1 reads SGHTA; CDR2 reads FQGNSA. CDR3 length equals 15 residues. The CDR3 reads CASSLDHGDTGELFF. As DNA, the CDR3 is TGTGCCAGCAGCTTAGATCACGGCGACACCGGGGAGCTGTTTTTT.

This chain joins TRBV29-1 and TRBJ1-1, with TRBD1 matching over 9 bases. The V and J ends lost 4 bases and 5 bases, in that order; junction bases with no gene match: 8. The germline V gene has CDR1 SQVTM and CDR2 ANQGSEA. The CDR3 is 14 residues long. DNA of the CDR3: TGCAGCGTTGTAGGGGACAGGGTGATAACTGAAGCTTTCTTT. Protein sequence: CSVVGDRVITEAFF.

The CDR3 nucleotides read TGTGCCAGTCGAGAGGGAAACACCGGGGAGCTGTTTTTT. The encoded protein is CASREGNTGELFF. The rearrangement uses TRBV28 and TRBJ2-2; perhaps TRBD2 as D (5 bases). The CDR3 is made up of 13 amino acids. Trimming cost V 9 bases and J 2 bases, with 10 bases left between them. Germline CDR1 is MDHEN and CDR2 is SYDVKM.

As DNA, the CDR3 is TGTGCCAGCAGTTTACCGGACAGCCTTTGGACCCAGTACTTC. Its protein product is CASSLPDSLWTQYF. The V and J genes are TRBV28 and TRBJ2-5; D is perhaps TRBD1 (6 bases). The V gene's germline CDR1 is MDHEN and CDR2 SYDVKM. The CDR3 is 14 amino acids. V gave up 2 bases and J gave up 7 bases, with 14 bases separating them.

This clone has just one count. This sequence joins TRBV11-2 and TRBJ2-3, with 12 bases matching TRBD1. Germline CDR1 is SGHAT and CDR2 is FQNNGV. Losses at the gene ends were 1 base for V and 7 bases for J; bases not matched to a gene: 6. The CDR3 spans 16 residues. CDR3 in DNA: TGTGCCAGCAGCTTAGGGGGACAGGGGGCTGGTAATACGCAGTATTTT. Its protein product is CASSLGGQGAGNTQYF. The full variable domain, its missing parts supplied by reference TRBV11-2 and TRBJ2-3, is EAGVAQSPRYKIIEKRQSVAFWCNPISGHATLYWYQQILGQGPKLLIQFQNNGVVDDSQLPKDRFSAERLKGVDSTLKIQPAKLEDSAVYLCASSLGGQGAGNTQYFGPGTRLTVL.

This rearrangement joins TRBV11-2 to TRBJ2-7; D not certain. V shed 2 bases and J shed 5 bases, with 4 bases lying between them. Per germline, CDR1 SGHAT and CDR2 FQNNGV. The CDR3 runs 11 residues. The CDR3: CASSLFNEQYF. The CDR3 DNA sequence: TGTGCCAGCAGCTTATTCAACGAGCAGTACTTC.

The chain employs TRBV19 and TRBJ2-1; TRBD2 is a possible D gene (5 bases). Looked up from germline, CDR1 is LNHDA and CDR2 is SQIVND (reference sequence). CDR3 length: 14 residues. V was shortened by 3 bases and J by 2 bases, with 8 bases between the two germline ends. CDR3 DNA: TGTGCCAGTAGTATTCACGGGACCTACAATGAGCAGTTCTTC. Translated, it gives CASSIHGTYNEQFF.

Remarks on this clone: Other DNA sequences within the sample encode an identical CDR3. This chain connects TRBV11-2 to TRBJ1-2; D is perhaps TRBD1 (6 bases). The ends were cut back, 5 bases at V and 1 base at J, with 8 bases in the middle. This CDR3 contains 13 residues. The germline CDR1 and CDR2 sequences are SGHAT and FQNNGV. CDR3 loop: CASSLDSNYGYTF. The CDR3 coding sequence is TGTGCCAGCAGCCTGGACAGTAACTATGGCTACACCTTC.

The rearrangement uses TRBV4-1 and TRBJ2-1; D is possibly TRBD2 (6 bases). Trimming pared 5 bases from V and 12 bases from J, leaving 14 bases between. The CDR3 is 12 residues long. Germline loops: CDR1 MGHRA, CDR2 YSYEKL. The DNA of the CDR3 is TGCGCCAGCAGCTCGAGCGGGCTAGGGCAGTTCTTC. It encodes CASSSSGLGQFF.

The chain has TRBV7-9 and TRBJ2-1; 9 bases are shared with TRBD2. This CDR3 is built from 15 residues. Germline CDR1 SEHNR, CDR2 FQNEAQ (reference sequence). The trim removed 5 bases at V and 8 bases at J, leaving 10 bases unmatched. CDR3 loop: CASSIRTSALHEQFF. The CDR3 DNA reads as TGTGCCAGCAGCATCCGGACTAGCGCCCTCCATGAGCAGTTCTTC.

The chain recombines TRBV10-3 with TRBJ1-5, with D unresolved. Germline V gene sequence: CDR1 ENHRY, CDR2 SYGVKD. This CDR3 is 14 amino acids long. The V gene lost 3 bases and the J gene lost 1 base, with 7 bases spanning the gap. The DNA for the CDR3 is TGTGCCATCAGTGAACGCGGCAGCAATCAGCCCCAGCATTTT. Translation gives CAISERGSNQPQHF.

This chain uses TRBV28 with TRBJ2-3, with TRBD2 identical over 7 bases. The germline CDR1 and CDR2 sequences are MDHEN and SYDVKM. Germline trimming cut 2 bases from V and 2 bases from J; bases unmatched to any gene: 1. This CDR3 contains 14 residues. DNA of the CDR3: TGTGCCAGCAGTTTACTAGCGGTCACAGATACGCAGTATTTT. It translates to CASSLLAVTDTQYF.

The chain joins TRBV19 to TRBJ2-2, with a possible D match to TRBD2 (6 bases). This CDR3 spans 14 amino acids. V lost 6 bases to trimming and J lost 6 bases, with 14 bases between them. CDR1 LNHDA and CDR2 SQIVND come from the germline V gene (reference sequence). CDR3 sequence reads: CASSPGEFAGELFF. The CDR3 DNA reads TGTGCCAGTAGCCCGGGAGAATTCGCCGGGGAGCTGTTTTTT. Complete variable domain (other parts from reference TRBV19 and TRBJ2-2): DGGITQSPKYLFRKEGQNVTLSCEQNLNHDAMYWYRQDPGQGLRLIYYSQIVNDFQKGDIAEGYSVSREKKESFPLTVTSAQKNPTAFYLCASSPGEFAGELFFGEGSRLTVL.

V is TRBV11-1 and J is TRBJ2-2; 13 bases are a match to TRBD2. The CDR3 contains 15 residues. The germline gives CDR1 SGHAT, CDR2 FQDESV (reference sequence). V was clipped by 5 bases and J by 9 bases; unmatched bases: 6. CDR3 sequence reads: CASSPGLAGPRELFF. CDR3 nucleotide sequence: TGTGCCAGCAGCCCGGGACTAGCGGGGCCCCGGGAGCTGTTTTTT.

The chain carries TRBV5-1 and TRBJ2-2, with D possibly being TRBD1 or TRBD2 (5 bases each). Germline V gene lookup returns CDR1 SGHRS and CDR2 YFSETQ. The CDR3 contains 15 residues. Trimming removed 4 bases at V and 5 bases at J, with 15 bases between. CDR3 sequence: CASSPTPGPTGELFF. The CDR3 DNA reads TGCGCCAGCAGCCCAACCCCGGGGCCTACCGGGGAGCTGTTTTTT. Filled out from reference TRBV5-1 and TRBJ2-2, the complete variable domain reads KAGVTQTPRYLIKTRGQQVTLSCSPISGHRSVSWYQQTPGQGLQFLFEYFSETQRNKGNFPGRFSGRQFSNSRSEMNVSTLELGDSALYLCASSPTPGPTGELFFGEGSRLTVL.

This chain connects TRBV14 to TRBJ2-1; D is perhaps TRBD2 (5 bases). V was pared by 5 bases and J by 5 bases, with 16 bases between. The CDR3 is 15 amino acids. Germline V gives CDR1 SGHDN, CDR2 FVKESK. The CDR3 DNA follows: TGTGCCAGCAGCTCTCTGGCGGGCGCAAACAATGAGCAGTTCTTC. It specifies CASSSLAGANNEQFF.

This chain uses TRBV6-6 with TRBJ2-7; 11 positions agree with TRBD2. Germline-derived CDR1 and CDR2 are MNHNY and SVGAGI (reference sequence). V trimming: 6 bases; J trimming: 3 bases; junction bases outside the gene matches: 7. CDR3 length: 15 residues. In nucleotides, the CDR3 is TGTGCCAGCAGGGAGCCGGGACTAGCGGTCTACGAGCAGTACTTC. As protein: CASREPGLAVYEQYF.

The rearrangement uses TRBV5-8 and TRBJ1-2, with unresolved D. CDR3 size: 13 residues. V was cut by 4 bases and J by 4 bases, with 11 bases left in between. Looked up from germline, CDR1 is SGHTS and CDR2 is YDEGEE. The CDR3: CASSRRDAYGYTF. CDR3 in DNA: TGTGCCAGCAGCCGGAGAGATGCCTATGGCTACACCTTC. Based on the CDR3 plus reference TRBV5-8 and TRBJ1-2, the full variable domain is EAGVTQSPTHLIKTRGQQATLRCSPISGHTSVYWYQQALGLGLQFLLWYDEGEERNRGNFPPRFSGRQFPNYSSELNVNALELEDSALYLCASSRRDAYGYTFGSGTRLTVV.

Notes on this clone: This specimen includes other DNA sequences encoding the same CDR3. This rearrangement joins TRBV11-1 to TRBJ2-7; TRBD2 agrees at 10 bases. J gave up 5 bases and V 1 base, and 5 bases lay outside the gene matches. This CDR3 is 15 amino acids long. Germline values: CDR1 SGHAT, CDR2 FQDESV (reference sequence). The DNA for the CDR3 is TGTGCCAGCAGCTTAGGGGGGCTAGCGGGAGACGAGCAGTACTTC. It is translated as CASSLGGLAGDEQYF.

Remarks on this clone: Additional DNA sequences in this sample encode the identical CDR3. The V gene is TRBV7-8, the J gene TRBJ2-1, with a possible D match to TRBD2 (5 bases). The germline CDR1 and CDR2 sequences are SGHVS and FQNEAQ. Trimming left V 0 bases short and J 1 base short, with 7 bases between. The CDR3 is 15 residues long. The CDR3 DNA reads as TGTGCCAGCAGCTTAGCGGGAGTTTCCTACAATGAGCAGTTCTTC. Protein product: CASSLAGVSYNEQFF.

CDR3 protein: CASRFTGVNQPQHF. The CDR3 DNA reads as TGTGCCAGCAGGTTTACAGGGGTTAATCAGCCCCAGCATTTT. The V gene is TRBV14, the J gene TRBJ1-5, with 7 bases that match TRBD1. V lost 6 bases, J lost 4 bases, and 6 bases stayed unmatched. In germline, CDR1 is SGHDN, CDR2 FVKESK. The CDR3 extends over 14 amino acids.

This chain joins TRBV7-2 and TRBJ2-3, with 11 bases lining up with TRBD1. Germline V gives CDR1 SGHTA, CDR2 FQGNSA. Trimming took 5 bases from V and 6 from J; bases not matched to a gene: 4. The CDR3 runs 14 residues. The CDR3 reads CASSGQGARDTQYF. Here the CDR3 DNA reads TGTGCCAGCAGCGGACAGGGGGCGCGTGATACGCAGTATTTT.

CDR3 loop: CASSSDRSSYNEQFF. For the CDR3, the DNA is TGCGCCAGCAGCTCGGACAGGAGCTCCTACAATGAGCAGTTCTTC. The gene calls are TRBV5-1 and TRBJ2-1; 7 bases are shared with TRBD1. Per germline, CDR1 SGHRS and CDR2 YFSETQ. There are 15 residues in the CDR3. The V gene end was trimmed by 3 bases and the J gene end by 0 bases; junction bases not matched to a gene: 3. The full variable domain, rest sourced from reference TRBV5-1 and TRBJ2-1, is KAGVTQTPRYLIKTRGQQVTLSCSPISGHRSVSWYQQTPGQGLQFLFEYFSETQRNKGNFPGRFSGRQFSNSRSEMNVSTLELGDSALYLCASSSDRSSYNEQFFGPGTRLTVL.

The V and J genes are TRBV7-8 and TRBJ2-2, with D tentatively TRBD1 (6 bases). This CDR3 contains 14 residues. Germline lookup yields CDR1 SGHVS and CDR2 FQNEAQ. Trimming cost V 5 bases and J 7 bases, with 14 bases left between them. As DNA, the CDR3 is TGTGCCAGCAGCCATCCAGGGGTGATCGGGGAGCTGTTTTTT. As protein: CASSHPGVIGELFF.

The chain has TRBV28 and TRBJ1-3; 7 bases line up with TRBD1. The CDR3 covers 15 residues. CDR1 MDHEN and CDR2 SYDVKM come from the germline V gene. The junction had 6 bases not matched to a gene; V was cut back by 7 bases and J by 0 bases. This CDR3 is CASTRTGVSGNTIYF. The CDR3 DNA follows: TGTGCCAGCACACGGACAGGCGTCTCTGGAAACACCATATATTTT. The variable domain in full, with the rest retrieved from reference TRBV28 and TRBJ1-3, is DVKVTQSSRYLVKRTGEKVFLECVQDMDHENMFWYRQDPGLGLRLIYFSYDVKMKEKGDIPEGYSVSREKKERFSLILESASTNQTSMYLCASTRTGVSGNTIYFGEGSWLTVV.

This chain joins TRBV4-1 and TRBJ2-2; no clear D. V was trimmed by 0 bases and J by 8 bases, leaving 7 bases between them. CDR3 length: 13 residues. The germline V gene has CDR1 MGHRA and CDR2 YSYEKL. The CDR3 region is CASSQDLLGELFF. As DNA, the CDR3 is TGCGCCAGCAGCCAAGATCTTTTAGGGGAGCTGTTTTTT.